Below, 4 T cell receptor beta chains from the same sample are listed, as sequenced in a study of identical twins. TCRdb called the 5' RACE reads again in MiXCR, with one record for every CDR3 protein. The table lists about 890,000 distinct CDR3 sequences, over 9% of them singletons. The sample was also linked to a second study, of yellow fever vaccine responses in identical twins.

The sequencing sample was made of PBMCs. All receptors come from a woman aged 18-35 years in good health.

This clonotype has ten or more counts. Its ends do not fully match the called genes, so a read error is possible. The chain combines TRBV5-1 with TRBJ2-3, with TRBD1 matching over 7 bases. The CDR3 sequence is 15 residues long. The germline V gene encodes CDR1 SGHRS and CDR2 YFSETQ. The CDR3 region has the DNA TGTGCCAGCAGTTTTTCCGGGACAGCCACAGATACGCAGTATTTT. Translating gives CASSFSGTATDTQYF.

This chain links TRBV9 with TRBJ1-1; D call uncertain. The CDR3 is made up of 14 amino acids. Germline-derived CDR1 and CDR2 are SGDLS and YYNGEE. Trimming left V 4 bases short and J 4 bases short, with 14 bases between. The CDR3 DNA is TGTGCCAGCAGCCCCCAGGTTGGCAGCACTGAAGCTTTCTTT. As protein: CASSPQVGSTEAFF. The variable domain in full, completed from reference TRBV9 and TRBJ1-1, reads DSGVTQTPKHLITATGQRVTLRCSPRSGDLSVYWYQQSLDQGLQFLIQYYNGEERAKGNILERFSAQQFPDLHSELNLSSLELGDSALYFCASSPQVGSTEAFFGQGTRLTVV.

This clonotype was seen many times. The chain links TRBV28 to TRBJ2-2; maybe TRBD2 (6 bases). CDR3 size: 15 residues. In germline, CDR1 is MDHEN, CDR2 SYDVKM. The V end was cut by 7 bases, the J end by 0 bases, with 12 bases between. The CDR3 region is CASKAGTPNTGELFF. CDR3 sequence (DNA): TGTGCCAGCAAAGCCGGGACTCCGAACACCGGGGAGCTGTTTTTT. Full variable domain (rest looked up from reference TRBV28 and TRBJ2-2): DVKVTQSSRYLVKRTGEKVFLECVQDMDHENMFWYRQDPGLGLRLIYFSYDVKMKEKGDIPEGYSVSREKKERFSLILESASTNQTSMYLCASKAGTPNTGELFFGEGSRLTVL.

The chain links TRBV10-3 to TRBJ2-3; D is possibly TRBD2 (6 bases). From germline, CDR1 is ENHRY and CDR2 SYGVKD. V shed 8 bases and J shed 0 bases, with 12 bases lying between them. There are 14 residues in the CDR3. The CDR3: CAIGSGPSTDTQYF. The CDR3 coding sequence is TGTGCCATCGGTAGCGGTCCTAGCACAGATACGCAGTATTTT.